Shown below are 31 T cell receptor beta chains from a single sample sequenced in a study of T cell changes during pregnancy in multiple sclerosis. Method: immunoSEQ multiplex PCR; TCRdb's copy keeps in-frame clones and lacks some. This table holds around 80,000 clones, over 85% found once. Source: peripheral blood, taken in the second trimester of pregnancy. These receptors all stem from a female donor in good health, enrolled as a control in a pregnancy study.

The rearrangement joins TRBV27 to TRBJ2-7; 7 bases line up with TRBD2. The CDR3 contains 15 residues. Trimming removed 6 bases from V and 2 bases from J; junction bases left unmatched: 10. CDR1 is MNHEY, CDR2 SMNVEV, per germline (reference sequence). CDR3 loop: CASSLRGTPTYEQYF. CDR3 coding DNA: TGTGCCAGCAGCTTGCGGGGGACTCCAACCTACGAGCAGTACTTC.

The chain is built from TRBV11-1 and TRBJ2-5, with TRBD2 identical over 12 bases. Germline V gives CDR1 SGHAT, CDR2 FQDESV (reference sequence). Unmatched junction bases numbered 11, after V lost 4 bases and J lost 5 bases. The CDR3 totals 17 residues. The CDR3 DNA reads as TGTGCCAGCAGCTCTCCCAGACTAGCGGGAGTTGGGGAGACCCAGTACTTC. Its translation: CASSSPRLAGVGETQYF.

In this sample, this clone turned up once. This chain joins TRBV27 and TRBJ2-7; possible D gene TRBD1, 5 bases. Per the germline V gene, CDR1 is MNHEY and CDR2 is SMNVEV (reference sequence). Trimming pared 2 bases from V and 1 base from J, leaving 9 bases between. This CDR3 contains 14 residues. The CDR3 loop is CASSLARVSYEQYF. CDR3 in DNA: TGTGCCAGCAGTTTAGCCAGGGTGTCCTACGAGCAGTACTTC.

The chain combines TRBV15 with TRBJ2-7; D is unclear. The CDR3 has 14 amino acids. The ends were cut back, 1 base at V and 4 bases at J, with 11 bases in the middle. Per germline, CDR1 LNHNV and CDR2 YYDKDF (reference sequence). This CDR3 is CATSRGDGSYEQYF. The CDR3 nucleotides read TGTGCCACCAGCAGAGGCGACGGGTCATACGAGCAGTACTTC.

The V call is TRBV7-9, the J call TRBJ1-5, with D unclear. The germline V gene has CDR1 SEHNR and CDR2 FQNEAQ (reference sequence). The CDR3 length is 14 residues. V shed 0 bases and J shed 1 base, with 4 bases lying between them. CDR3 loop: CASSLAGSNQPQHF. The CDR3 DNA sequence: TGTGCCAGCAGCTTAGCCGGGAGCAATCAGCCCCAGCATTTT. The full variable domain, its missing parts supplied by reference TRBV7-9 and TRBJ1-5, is DTGVSQNPRHKITKRGQNVTFRCDPISEHNRLYWYRQTLGQGPEFLTYFQNEAQLEKSRLLSDRFSAERPKGSFSTLEIQRTEQGDSAMYLCASSLAGSNQPQHFGDGTRLSIL.

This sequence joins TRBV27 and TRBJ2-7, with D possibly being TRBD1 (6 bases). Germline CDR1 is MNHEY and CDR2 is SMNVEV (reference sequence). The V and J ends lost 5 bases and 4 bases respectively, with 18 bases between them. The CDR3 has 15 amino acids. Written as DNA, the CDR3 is TGTGCCAGCAGTCCCGGGGACACCGGAGCATACGAGCAGTACTTC. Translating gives CASSPGDTGAYEQYF.

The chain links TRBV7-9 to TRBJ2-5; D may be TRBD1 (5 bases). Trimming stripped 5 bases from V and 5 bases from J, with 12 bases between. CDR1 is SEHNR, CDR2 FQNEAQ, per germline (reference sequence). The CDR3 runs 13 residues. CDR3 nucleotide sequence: TGTGCCAGCAGCGCAAAGGGGCTCGAGACCCAGTACTTC. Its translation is CASSAKGLETQYF.

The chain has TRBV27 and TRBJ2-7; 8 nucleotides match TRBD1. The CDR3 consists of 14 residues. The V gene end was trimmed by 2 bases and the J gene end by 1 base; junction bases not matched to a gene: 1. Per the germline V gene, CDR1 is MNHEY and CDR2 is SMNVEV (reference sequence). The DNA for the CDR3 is TGTGCCAGCAGTTTAGGGACAGGTTCCTACGAGCAGTACTTC. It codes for CASSLGTGSYEQYF.

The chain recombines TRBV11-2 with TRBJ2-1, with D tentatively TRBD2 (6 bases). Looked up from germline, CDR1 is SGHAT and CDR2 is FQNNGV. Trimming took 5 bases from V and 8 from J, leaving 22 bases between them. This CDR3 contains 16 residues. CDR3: CASSPTRRGIIDEQFF. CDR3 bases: TGTGCCAGCAGCCCTACTCGTCGCGGGATAATCGATGAGCAGTTCTTC.

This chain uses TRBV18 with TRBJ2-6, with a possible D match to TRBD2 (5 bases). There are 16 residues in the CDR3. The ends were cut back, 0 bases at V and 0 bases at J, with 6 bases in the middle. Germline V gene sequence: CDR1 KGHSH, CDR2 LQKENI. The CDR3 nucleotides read TGTGCCAGCTCACCACCCGGGATCTCTGGGGCCAACGTCCTGACTTTC. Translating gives CASSPPGISGANVLTF.

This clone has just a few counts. Here the CDR3 DNA reads TGTGCCAGCACTGAGAAAGCGGGAAGCCCAGATACGCAGTATTTT. Translated: CASTEKAGSPDTQYF. The V call is TRBV6-1, the J call TRBJ2-3; 7 nucleotides match TRBD2. V trimming: 7 bases; J trimming: 4 bases; junction bases outside the gene matches: 11. The CDR3 totals 15 residues. Germline loops: CDR1 MNHNS, CDR2 SASEGT.

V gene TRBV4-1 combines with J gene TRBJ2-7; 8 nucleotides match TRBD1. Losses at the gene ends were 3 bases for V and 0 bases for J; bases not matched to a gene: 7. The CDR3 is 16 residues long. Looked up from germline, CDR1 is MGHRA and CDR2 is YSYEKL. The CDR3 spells CASSQGDRSLSYEQYF. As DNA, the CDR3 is TGCGCCAGCAGCCAGGGGGACAGGTCCCTCTCCTACGAGCAGTACTTC.

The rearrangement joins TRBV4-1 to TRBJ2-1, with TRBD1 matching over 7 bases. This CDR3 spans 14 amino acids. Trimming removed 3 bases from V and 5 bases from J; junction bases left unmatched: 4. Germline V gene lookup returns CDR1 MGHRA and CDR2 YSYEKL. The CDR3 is CASSHPGQNNEQFF. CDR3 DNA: TGCGCCAGCAGCCACCCGGGACAGAACAATGAGCAGTTCTTC.

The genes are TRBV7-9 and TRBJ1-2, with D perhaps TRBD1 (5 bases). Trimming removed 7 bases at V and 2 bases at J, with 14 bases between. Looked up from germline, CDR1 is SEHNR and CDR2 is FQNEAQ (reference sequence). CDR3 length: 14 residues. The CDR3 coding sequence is TGTGCCAGCACCTCGGGTGCAGGGAACTATGGCTACACCTTC. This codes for CASTSGAGNYGYTF.

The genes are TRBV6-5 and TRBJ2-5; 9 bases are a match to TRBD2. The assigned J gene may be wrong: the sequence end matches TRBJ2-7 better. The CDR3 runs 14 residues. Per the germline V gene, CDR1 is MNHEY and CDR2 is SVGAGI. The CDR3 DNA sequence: TGTGCCAGCAGTTACGGGACTAGCAGCTACGAGCAGTACTTC. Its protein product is CASSYGTSSYEQYF.

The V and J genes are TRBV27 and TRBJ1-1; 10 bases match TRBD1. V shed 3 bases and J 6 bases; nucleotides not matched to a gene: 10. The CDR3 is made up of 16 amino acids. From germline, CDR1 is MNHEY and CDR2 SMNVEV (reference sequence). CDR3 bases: TGTGCCAGCAGTTTGGTTCTCGGGACAGGGGCGGCTGAAGCTTTCTTT. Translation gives CASSLVLGTGAAEAFF.

CDR3: CASSVSSYEQYF. CDR3 in DNA: TGTGCCAGCAGCGTCAGCTCCTACGAGCAGTACTTC. The V call is TRBV7-2, the J call TRBJ2-7, with unresolved D. Germline V gene data show CDR1 as SGHTA and CDR2 as FQGNSA. The V gene lost 5 bases and the J gene lost 0 bases, with 5 bases spanning the gap. This CDR3 is 12 amino acids long.

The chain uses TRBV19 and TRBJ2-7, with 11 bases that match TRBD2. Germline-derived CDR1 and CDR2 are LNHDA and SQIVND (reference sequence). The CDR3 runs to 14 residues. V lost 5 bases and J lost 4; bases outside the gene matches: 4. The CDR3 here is CASSSGTSGYEQYF. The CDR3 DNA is TGTGCCAGTAGTTCCGGGACTAGCGGTTACGAGCAGTACTTC. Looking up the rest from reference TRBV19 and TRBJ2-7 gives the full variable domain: DGGITQSPKYLFRKEGQNVTLSCEQNLNHDAMYWYRQDPGQGLRLIYYSQIVNDFQKGDIAEGYSVSREKKESFPLTVTSAQKNPTAFYLCASSSGTSGYEQYFGPGTRLTVT.

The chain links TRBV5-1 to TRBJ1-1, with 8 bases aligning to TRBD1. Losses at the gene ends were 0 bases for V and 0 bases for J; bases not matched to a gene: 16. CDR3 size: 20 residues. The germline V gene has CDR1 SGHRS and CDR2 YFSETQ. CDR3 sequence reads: CASSLGGQVGGVAMNTEAFF. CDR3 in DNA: TGCGCCAGCAGCTTGGGGGGACAGGTCGGCGGGGTGGCGATGAACACTGAAGCTTTCTTT.

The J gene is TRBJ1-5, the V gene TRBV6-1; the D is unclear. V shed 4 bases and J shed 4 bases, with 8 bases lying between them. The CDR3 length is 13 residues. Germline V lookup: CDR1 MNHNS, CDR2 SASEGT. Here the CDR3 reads CASSGRDNQPQHF. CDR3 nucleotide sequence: TGTGCCAGCAGTGGCCGGGATAATCAGCCCCAGCATTTT.

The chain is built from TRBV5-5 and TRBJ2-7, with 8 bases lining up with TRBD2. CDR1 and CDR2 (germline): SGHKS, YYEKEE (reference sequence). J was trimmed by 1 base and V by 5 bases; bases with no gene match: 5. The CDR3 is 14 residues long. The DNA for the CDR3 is TGTGCCAGCAGTAGCCGGGAGGGTTCCTACGAGCAGTACTTC. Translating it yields CASSSREGSYEQYF.

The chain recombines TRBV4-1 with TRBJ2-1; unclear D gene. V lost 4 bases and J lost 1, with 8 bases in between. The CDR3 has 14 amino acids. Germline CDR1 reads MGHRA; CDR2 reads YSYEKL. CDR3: CASSLRSSYNEQFF. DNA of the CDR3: TGCGCCAGCAGCCTACGGAGTTCCTACAATGAGCAGTTCTTC.

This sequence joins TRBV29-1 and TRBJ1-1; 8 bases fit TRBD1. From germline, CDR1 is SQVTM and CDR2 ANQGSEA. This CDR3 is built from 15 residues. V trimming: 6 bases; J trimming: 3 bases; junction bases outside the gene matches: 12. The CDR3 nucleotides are TGCAGCGTCACTCCGGGACAGGACCACCACACTGAAGCTTTCTTT. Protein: CSVTPGQDHHTEAFF. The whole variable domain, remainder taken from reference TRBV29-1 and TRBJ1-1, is SAVISQKPSRDICQRGTSLTIQCQVDSQVTMMFWYRQQPGQSLTLIATANQGSEATYESGFVIDKFPISRPNLTFSTLTVSNMSPEDSSIYLCSVTPGQDHHTEAFFGQGTRLTVV.

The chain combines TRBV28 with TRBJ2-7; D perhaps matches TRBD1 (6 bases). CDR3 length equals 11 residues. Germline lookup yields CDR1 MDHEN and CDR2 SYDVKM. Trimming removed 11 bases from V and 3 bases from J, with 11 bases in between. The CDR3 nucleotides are TGTGCCTCGGACAGCCACTACGAGCAGTACTTC. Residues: CASDSHYEQYF.

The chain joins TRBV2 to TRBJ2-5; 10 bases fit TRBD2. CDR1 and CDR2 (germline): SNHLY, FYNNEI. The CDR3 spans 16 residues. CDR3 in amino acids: CAQTQASGRIGETQYF. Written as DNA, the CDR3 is TGTGCGCAAACCCAAGCTAGCGGGAGAATCGGAGAGACCCAGTACTTC.

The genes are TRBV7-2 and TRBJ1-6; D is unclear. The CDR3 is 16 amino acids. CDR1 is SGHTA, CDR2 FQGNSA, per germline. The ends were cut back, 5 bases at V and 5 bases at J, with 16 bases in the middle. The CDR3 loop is CASSARVAVDNSPLHF. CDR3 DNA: TGTGCCAGCAGCGCCCGGGTCGCAGTGGATAATTCACCCCTCCACTTT.

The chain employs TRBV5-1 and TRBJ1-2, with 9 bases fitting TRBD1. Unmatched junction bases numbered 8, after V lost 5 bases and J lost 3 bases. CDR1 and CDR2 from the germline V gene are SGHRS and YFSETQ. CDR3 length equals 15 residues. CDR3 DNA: TGCGCCAGCAGTCCAGGACAGGGGAAGGACTATGGCTACACCTTC. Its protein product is CASSPGQGKDYGYTF.

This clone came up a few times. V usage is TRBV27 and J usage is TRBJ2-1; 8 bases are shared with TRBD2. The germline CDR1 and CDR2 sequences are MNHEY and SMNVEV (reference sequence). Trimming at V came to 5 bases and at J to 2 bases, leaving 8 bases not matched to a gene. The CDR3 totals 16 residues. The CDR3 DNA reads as TGTGCCAGCAGTCCACAACAGCGGGAGCCCTACAATGAGCAGTTCTTC. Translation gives CASSPQQREPYNEQFF.

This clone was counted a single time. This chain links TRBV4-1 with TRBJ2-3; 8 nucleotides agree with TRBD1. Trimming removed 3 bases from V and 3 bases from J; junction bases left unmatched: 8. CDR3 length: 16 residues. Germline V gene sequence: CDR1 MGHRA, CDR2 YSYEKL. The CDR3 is CASSQGWTGRTDTQYF. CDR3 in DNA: TGCGCCAGCAGCCAGGGGTGGACAGGGCGGACAGATACGCAGTATTTT.

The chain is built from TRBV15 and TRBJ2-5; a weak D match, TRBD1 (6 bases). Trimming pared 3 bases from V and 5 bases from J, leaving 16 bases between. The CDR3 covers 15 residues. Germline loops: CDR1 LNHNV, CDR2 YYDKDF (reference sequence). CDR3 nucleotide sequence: TGTGCCACCAGCAGGGATTACAGGGTTGGGGAGACCCAGTACTTC. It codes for CATSRDYRVGETQYF.

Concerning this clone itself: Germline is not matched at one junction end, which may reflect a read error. CDR3 sequence reads: CASTLKGDIQYF. CDR3 nucleotide sequence: TGTGCCAGCACCTTAAAGGGGGACATTCAGTACTTC. The chain joins TRBV7-2 to TRBJ2-4; weak D call: TRBD1 (6 bases). The CDR3 runs 12 residues. Looked up from germline, CDR1 is SGHTA and CDR2 is FQGNSA.